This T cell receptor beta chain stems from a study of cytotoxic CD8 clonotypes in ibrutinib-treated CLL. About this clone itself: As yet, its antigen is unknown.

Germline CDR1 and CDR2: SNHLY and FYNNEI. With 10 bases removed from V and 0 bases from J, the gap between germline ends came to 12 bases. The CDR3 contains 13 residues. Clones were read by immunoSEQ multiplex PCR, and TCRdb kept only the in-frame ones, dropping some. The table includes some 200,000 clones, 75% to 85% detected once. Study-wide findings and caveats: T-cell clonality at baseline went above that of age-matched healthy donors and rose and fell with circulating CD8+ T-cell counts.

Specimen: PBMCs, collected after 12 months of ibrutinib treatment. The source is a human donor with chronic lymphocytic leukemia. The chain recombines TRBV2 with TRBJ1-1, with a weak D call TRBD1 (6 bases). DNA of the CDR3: TGTGCCACCCTTGGACAGCTGAACACTGAAGCTTTCTTT. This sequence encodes CATLGQLNTEAFF.